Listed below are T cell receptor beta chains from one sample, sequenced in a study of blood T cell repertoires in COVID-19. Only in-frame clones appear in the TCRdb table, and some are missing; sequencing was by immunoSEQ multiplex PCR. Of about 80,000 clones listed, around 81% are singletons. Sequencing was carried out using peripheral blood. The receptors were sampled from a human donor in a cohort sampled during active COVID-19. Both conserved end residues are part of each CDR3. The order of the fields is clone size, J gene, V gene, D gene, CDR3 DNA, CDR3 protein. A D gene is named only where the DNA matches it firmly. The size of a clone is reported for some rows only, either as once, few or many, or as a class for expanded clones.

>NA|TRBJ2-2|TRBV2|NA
TGTGCCAGCACGAAAAGGGGCGATAACACCGGGGAGCTGTTTTTT
CASTKRGDNTGELFF
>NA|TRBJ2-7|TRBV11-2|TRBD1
TGTGCCAGCAGCCTATGGACAGGGTCCATTTACGAGCAGTACTTC
CASSLWTGSIYEQYF
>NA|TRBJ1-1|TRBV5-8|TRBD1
TGTGCCAGCAGCTTGGCTACAGGGGCGATGAACACTGAAGCTTTCTTT
CASSLATGAMNTEAFF
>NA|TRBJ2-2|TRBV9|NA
TGTGCCAGCAGCGTTGGCAGTACCGGGGAGCTGTTTTTT
CASSVGSTGELFF
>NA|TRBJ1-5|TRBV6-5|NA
TGTGCCAGCAGTCCCCAGGGGTTTCAGCCCCAGCATTTT
CASSPQGFQPQHF
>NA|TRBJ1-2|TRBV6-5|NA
TGTGCCAGCAGTTACTTGGGAGTCTATGGCTACACCTTC
CASSYLGVYGYTF
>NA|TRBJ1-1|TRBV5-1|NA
TGCGCCAGCAGCTTGGGCACGGGTTTGAACACTGAAGCTTTCTTT
CASSLGTGLNTEAFF
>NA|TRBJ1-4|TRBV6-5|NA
TGTGCCAGCACCCGTAGCCCGGCAACTAATGAAAAACTGTTTTTT
CASTRSPATNEKLFF
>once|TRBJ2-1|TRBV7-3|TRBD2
TGTGCCAGCAGCCGGGATACTAGCGGCTACAATGAGCAGTTCTTC
CASSRDTSGYNEQFF
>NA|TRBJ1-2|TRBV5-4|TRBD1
TGTGCCAGCAGCTTGTTATACAGGGGCGATGGCTACACCTTC
CASSLLYRGDGYTF
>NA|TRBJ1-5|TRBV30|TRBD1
TGTGCCTGGAGTGGGACAGGGGGCAATCAGCCCCAGCATTTT
CAWSGTGGNQPQHF
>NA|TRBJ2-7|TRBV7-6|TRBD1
TGTGCCAGCAGCTTAAGGGGCGAGACAGGGTTTCACGAGCAGTACTTC
CASSLRGETGFHEQYF
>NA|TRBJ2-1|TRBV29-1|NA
TGCAGCTCCGTAGCCGGAGATTACAATGAGCAGTTCTTC
CSSVAGDYNEQFF
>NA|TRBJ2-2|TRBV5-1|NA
TGCGCCAGCAGCTTCCCGGGGACAAACACCTACACCGGGGAGCTGTTTTTT
CASSFPGTNTYTGELFF
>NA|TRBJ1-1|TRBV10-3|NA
TGTGCCATCAGTGAGTTCAGGAAGAACACTGAAGCTTTCTTT
CAISEFRKNTEAFF
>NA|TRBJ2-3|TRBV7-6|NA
TGTGCCAGCAGCTTAGCGGCTGATACCACAGATACGCAGTATTTT
CASSLAADTTDTQYF
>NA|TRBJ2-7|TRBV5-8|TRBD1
TGTGCCAGCAGCTTGGAAGGGGACAGGGGTTCCTACGAGCAGTACTTC
CASSLEGDRGSYEQYF
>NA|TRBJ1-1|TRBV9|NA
TGTGCCAGCAGCGCCCCCGGACTGATCACTGAAGCTTTCTTT
CASSAPGLITEAFF
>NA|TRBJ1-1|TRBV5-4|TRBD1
TGTGCCAGCAGCCCGGGGGACAGGGCAAACACTGAAGCTTTCTTT
CASSPGDRANTEAFF
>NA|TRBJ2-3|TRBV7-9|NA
TGTGCCAGCAGCTTACCCAGAGATACGCAGTATTTT
CASSLPRDTQYF
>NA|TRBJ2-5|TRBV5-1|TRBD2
TGCGCCAGCAGCCCAGGGCGGGGGCAAGAGACCCAGTACTTC
CASSPGRGQETQYF
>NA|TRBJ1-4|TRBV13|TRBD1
TGTGCCAGCAGCCCCGGGACAGGGGATGAAAAACTGTTTTTT
CASSPGTGDEKLFF
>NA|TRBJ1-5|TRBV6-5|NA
TGTGCCAGCACCCCCTCGTGGGGAGGCAATCAGCCCCAGCATTTT
CASTPSWGGNQPQHF
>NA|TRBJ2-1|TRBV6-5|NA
TGTGCCAGCAGTTACTCGGCTAGTTACAATGAGCAGTTCTTC
CASSYSASYNEQFF
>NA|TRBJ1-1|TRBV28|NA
TGTGCCAGCCACAGCCCCAAAGCTTTCTTT
CASHSPKAFF
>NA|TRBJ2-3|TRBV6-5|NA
TGTGCCAGCAGTTACTCTGGCAGCACAGATACGCAGTATTTT
CASSYSGSTDTQYF
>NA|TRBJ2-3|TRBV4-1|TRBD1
TGCGCCAGCAGCCAAGAACCCCAGGGGGCGGATACGCAGTATTTT
CASSQEPQGADTQYF
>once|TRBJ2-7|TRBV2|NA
TGTGCCAGCAGTGAAGATGAGGGTGTGTGGGAGCAGTACTTC
CASSEDEGVWEQYF
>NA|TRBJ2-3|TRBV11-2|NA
TGTGCCAGCAGCCCGACTAGTAGCACAGATACGCAGTATTTT
CASSPTSSTDTQYF
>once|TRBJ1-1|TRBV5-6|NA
TGTCCCAGTATTGGGGGCAGGCCCACTGAAGCTTTCTTT
CPSIGGRPTEAFF
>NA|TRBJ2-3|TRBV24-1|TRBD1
TGTGCCACCGCCGGGACAGGGGGGGATACGCAGTATTTT
CATAGTGGDTQYF
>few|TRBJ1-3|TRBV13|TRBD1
TGTGCCAGCAGCAGTGGACGACAGGGCCCCTCTGGAAACACCATATATTTT
CASSSGRQGPSGNTIYF
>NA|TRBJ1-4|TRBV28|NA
TGTGCCAGCAGTGGGGGACTGGGGCGGGAAAAACTGTTTTTT
CASSGGLGREKLFF
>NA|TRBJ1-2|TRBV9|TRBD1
TGTGCCAGCAGCGAGGGCAGGGGGCCGGTCTATGGCTACACCTTC
CASSEGRGPVYGYTF
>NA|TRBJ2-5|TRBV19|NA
TGTGCCAGAAAGACAGAGGAGGAGACCCAGTACTTC
CARKTEEETQYF
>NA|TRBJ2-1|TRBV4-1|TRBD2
TGCGCCAGCAGCCTAGCGGCGGGAGGCCAAAGCTCCTACAATGAGCAGTTCTTC
CASSLAAGGQSSYNEQFF
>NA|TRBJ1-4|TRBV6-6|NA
TGTGCCAGCAGCGCCGACAGCACTGCAACTAATGAAAAACTGTTTTTT
CASSADSTATNEKLFF
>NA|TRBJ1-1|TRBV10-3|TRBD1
TGTGCCATCAGGTCGGGACAGGGAGAAATGAACACTGAAGCTTTCTTT
CAIRSGQGEMNTEAFF
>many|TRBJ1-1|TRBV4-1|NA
TGCGCCAGCAGCCCGGGTGGAGCGAACACTGAAGCTTTCTTT
CASSPGGANTEAFF
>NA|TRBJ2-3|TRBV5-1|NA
TGCGCCAGCAGCTTGGAAGCGGCCACTAGCACAGATACGCAGTATTTT
CASSLEAATSTDTQYF
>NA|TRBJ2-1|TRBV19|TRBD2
TGTGCCAGTAGCCCGTCTAGCGGGGGGGCTCGTGAGCAGTTCTTC
CASSPSSGGAREQFF
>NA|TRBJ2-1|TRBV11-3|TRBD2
TGTGCCAGCAGCGGGCGACTAGCCAATGAGCAGTTCTTC
CASSGRLANEQFF
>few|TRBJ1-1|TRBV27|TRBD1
TGTGCCAGCAGCCGACAGGGCTCGAACACTGAAGCTTTCTTT
CASSRQGSNTEAFF